These 24 T cell receptor beta chains were sequenced from one sample in a study of CD8 T cells in ankylosing spondylitis. TCRdb called the 5' RACE reads again in MiXCR, with one record for every CDR3 protein. This table holds roughly 90,000 distinct CDR3 sequences, almost 8.5% found once. The sample was blood, either unsorted or a sorted T cell fraction (not recorded which). All receptors come from a male donor with ankylosing spondylitis or in good health (not recorded which).

The chain is built from TRBV18 and TRBJ2-2; 10 positions agree with TRBD1. Germline CDR1 is KGHSH and CDR2 is LQKENI. CDR3 length: 16 amino acids. Germline trimming cut 6 bases from V and 6 bases from J; bases unmatched to any gene: 10. CDR3 sequence: CASSPTGTGDAGELFF. In nucleotides, the CDR3 is TGTGCCAGCTCTCCCACCGGGACAGGGGACGCCGGGGAGCTGTTTTTT.

The sample holds a few counts of this clonotype. This sequence joins TRBV4-2 and TRBJ2-7; TRBD1 might be the D (6 bases). Deletions cut 0 bases from V and 2 bases from J, with 11 bases between. Germline CDR1 reads LGHNA; CDR2 reads YNFKEQ. The CDR3 has 15 amino acids. The CDR3 loop is CASSQDGGGTYEQYF. CDR3 bases: TGTGCCAGCAGCCAAGATGGGGGCGGTACCTACGAGCAGTACTTC.

This clonotype was observed many times. The chain carries TRBV20-1 and TRBJ2-3; 8 bases match TRBD1. J lost 4 bases, V lost 4 bases, and 10 bases had no gene match. The CDR3 has 15 residues. Per germline, CDR1 DFQATT and CDR2 SNEGSKA (reference sequence). The CDR3 reads CSATRTGLVADTQYF. CDR3 nucleotide sequence: TGCAGTGCTACAAGGACAGGGTTGGTAGCAGATACGCAGTATTTT.

This clonotype was seen repeatedly, ten times or more. The rearrangement joins TRBV5-6 to TRBJ2-3; D not resolved. The CDR3 has 15 residues. Germline lookup yields CDR1 SGHDT and CDR2 YYEEEE. Between the trimmed V and J ends, which lost 2 bases and 0 bases, there was a span of 10 bases. The CDR3 nucleotides are TGTGCCAGCAGCTTCGCACTCCCTAGCACAGATACGCAGTATTTT. It is translated as CASSFALPSTDTQYF.

This clonotype has at least ten counts. The chain combines TRBV10-2 with TRBJ2-1; TRBD2 agrees at 11 bases. Trimming at V came to 6 bases and at J to 3 bases, leaving 4 bases not matched to a gene. The CDR3 has 15 residues. Germline lookup yields CDR1 WSHSY and CDR2 SAAADI. The CDR3 coding sequence is TGCGCCAGCAGGGGACTAGCGGCCCACTACAATGAGCAGTTCTTC. It is translated as CASRGLAAHYNEQFF.

This clonotype was counted ten times or more. The chain links TRBV29-1 to TRBJ2-1, with unresolved D. V was clipped by 3 bases and J by 9 bases, with 9 bases between them. The CDR3 runs to 11 residues. The germline CDR1 and CDR2 sequences are SQVTM and ANQGSEA. CDR3 amino acids: CSVETHGEQFF. As DNA, the CDR3 is TGCAGCGTTGAGACTCACGGTGAGCAGTTCTTC.

The table lists this clonotype with a few counts. The chain carries TRBV29-1 and TRBJ1-1, with D uncertain. Deletions cut 7 bases from V and 7 bases from J, with 10 bases between. The germline CDR1 and CDR2 sequences are SQVTM and ANQGSEA. The CDR3 runs 10 residues. The CDR3 DNA reads as TGCAGCGGTCTTGACCGTGAAGCTTTCTTT. Amino acids: CSGLDREAFF.

This clonotype was found many times. V is TRBV4-3 and J is TRBJ1-3, with a tentative D call TRBD1 (5 bases). This CDR3 is 14 amino acids long. Trimming took off 1 base at V and 10 bases at J, with 14 bases between the two ends. The V gene's germline CDR1 is LGHNA and CDR2 YSLEER. The CDR3 loop reads CASSQVRRDGTIYF. For the CDR3, the DNA is TGCGCCAGCAGCCAAGTTCGCCGGGACGGAACCATATATTTT.

V is TRBV21-1 and J is TRBJ2-1; the DNA was not used to check the table's D call, TRBD1. TRBV21-1 is termed a pseudogene. The CDR3 has 15 amino acids. Here the CDR3 reads CASSPTKGMCFLWFF. CDR3 sequence (DNA): TGTGCCAGCAGTCCTACGAAGGGGATGTGTTTCTTGTGGTTCTTC.

This clonotype was recorded many times. The gene calls are TRBV20-1 and TRBJ2-7; the match to TRBD2 covers 11 bases. CDR3 length: 14 residues. The germline CDR1 and CDR2 sequences are DFQATT and SNEGSKA (reference sequence). V dropped 1 base and J dropped 2; count of bases not matched to a gene: 1. The CDR3 DNA follows: TGCAGTGCTAGAGTGACTAGCGGGGCCTACGAGCAGTACTTC. This encodes CSARVTSGAYEQYF.

This clonotype was seen ten or more times. The gene calls are TRBV6-5 and TRBJ2-3; D perhaps matches TRBD1 (6 bases). V was shortened by 0 bases and J by 4 bases, with 11 bases between the two germline ends. CDR1 MNHEY and CDR2 SVGAGI come from the germline V gene. The CDR3 is 15 residues long. Written as DNA, the CDR3 is TGTGCCAGCAGTTACTCGAAACAGGGACCAGATACGCAGTATTTT. It translates to CASSYSKQGPDTQYF.

This clonotype showed up many times. The CDR3 here is CSAPHPGLAGKGQFF. The DNA for the CDR3 is TGCAGTGCCCCCCACCCTGGACTAGCGGGAAAAGGGCAGTTCTTC. V is TRBV20-1 and J is TRBJ2-1; 12 nucleotides line up with TRBD2. Germline-derived CDR1 and CDR2 are DFQATT and SNEGSKA (reference sequence). Trimming removed 6 bases from V and 12 bases from J; junction bases left unmatched: 15. The length of the CDR3 is 15 residues.

This clonotype was counted many times. The V gene is TRBV12-3 or TRBV12-4, the J gene TRBJ1-1; D not certain. This CDR3 has 14 residues. V was clipped by 3 bases and J by 2 bases, with 10 bases between them. CDR3 protein: CASSFGDDNTEAFF. The CDR3 DNA is TGTGCCAGCAGTTTCGGGGATGACAACACTGAAGCTTTCTTT.

This clonotype was seen at least ten times. The chain carries TRBV12-3 or TRBV12-4 and TRBJ1-2; perhaps TRBD1 as D (6 bases). This CDR3 comprises 14 residues. Trimming stripped 6 bases from V and 2 bases from J, with 13 bases between. This CDR3 reads CASSPPGGNYGYTF. The CDR3 DNA sequence: TGTGCCAGCAGCCCGCCCGGGGGCAACTATGGCTACACCTTC.

This clonotype was detected a few times. This rearrangement joins TRBV19 to TRBJ2-7; D call uncertain. Per the germline V gene, CDR1 is LNHDA and CDR2 is SQIVND (reference sequence). V gave up 5 bases and J gave up 4 bases, with 15 bases separating them. The CDR3 has 14 residues. The CDR3 sequence is CASSPRQARYEQYF. CDR3 in DNA: TGTGCCAGTAGTCCGCGACAAGCGAGGTACGAGCAGTACTTC. Together with reference TRBV19 and TRBJ2-7, the CDR3 gives the full variable domain: DGGITQSPKYLFRKEGQNVTLSCEQNLNHDAMYWYRQDPGQGLRLIYYSQIVNDFQKGDIAEGYSVSREKKESFPLTVTSAQKNPTAFYLCASSPRQARYEQYFGPGTRLTVT.

The J gene is TRBJ2-3, the V gene TRBV7-9; TRBD2 might be the D (5 bases). The germline V gene has CDR1 SEHNR and CDR2 FQNEAQ (reference sequence). The CDR3 extends over 14 amino acids. The V end lost 2 bases, the J end lost 4 bases, and 10 bases lay between the germline ends. CDR3 protein: CASSLQSGADTQYF. The CDR3 region has the DNA TGTGCCAGCAGCTTACAGTCCGGGGCAGATACGCAGTATTTT. The full variable domain, rest sourced from reference TRBV7-9 and TRBJ2-3, is DTGVSQNPRHKITKRGQNVTFRCDPISEHNRLYWYRQTLGQGPEFLTYFQNEAQLEKSRLLSDRFSAERPKGSFSTLEIQRTEQGDSAMYLCASSLQSGADTQYFGPGTRLTVL.

In this sample, this clonotype turned up a few times. The rearrangement joins TRBV7-9 to TRBJ2-3; D gene ambiguous. V was shortened by 4 bases and J by 4 bases, with 6 bases between the two germline ends. Germline CDR1 is SEHNR and CDR2 is FQNEAQ (reference sequence). CDR3 size: 12 residues. This CDR3 is CASSSGPDTQYF. CDR3 in DNA: TGTGCCAGCAGCTCCGGCCCAGATACGCAGTATTTT.

This clonotype appeared a few times. The chain combines TRBV30 with TRBJ1-1, with D perhaps matching TRBD1 (5 bases). Trimming removed 3 bases at V and 2 bases at J, with 10 bases between. The CDR3 runs to 13 residues. Germline V gene sequence: CDR1 GTSNPN, CDR2 SVGIG (reference sequence). The CDR3 DNA reads as TGTGCCTGGAGCCGGGGACCTAACACTGAAGCTTTCTTT. The encoded protein is CAWSRGPNTEAFF.

This clonotype was found many times. CDR3 sequence reads: CASSLSLASGNTIYF. CDR3 DNA sequence: TGTGCCAGCAGTTTATCCCTGGCCTCTGGAAACACCATATATTTT. The chain couples TRBV28 to TRBJ1-3; D gene uncertain. This CDR3 has 15 amino acids. Germline CDR1 MDHEN, CDR2 SYDVKM. Trimming cost V 1 base and J 0 bases, with 7 bases left between them.

V is TRBV4-2 and J is TRBJ1-2, with D possibly TRBD1 on 5 matching bases. The CDR3 is 14 residues long. V was trimmed by 1 base and J by 6 bases, leaving 12 bases between them. Germline loops: CDR1 LGHNA, CDR2 YNFKEQ. CDR3 nucleotide sequence: TGTGCCAGCAGCCAAGGAGTGACAGAAAATGGCTACACCTTC. The encoded protein is CASSQGVTENGYTF.

A few counts support this clonotype. CDR3 residues: CSARVGAGGNEQPQHF. As DNA, the CDR3 is TGCAGTGCTAGGGTAGGGGCAGGGGGGAACGAACAGCCCCAGCATTTT. The chain carries TRBV20-1 and TRBJ1-5, with 7 bases that match TRBD1. This CDR3 has 16 residues. The germline CDR1 and CDR2 sequences are DFQATT and SNEGSKA (reference sequence). V dropped 3 bases and J dropped 7; count of bases not matched to a gene: 15.

This clonotype was found many times. V gene TRBV12-3 or TRBV12-4 combines with J gene TRBJ2-2; no firm D call. Trimming cost V 2 bases and J 0 bases, with 7 bases left between them. There are 15 residues in the CDR3. The CDR3 reads CASSLSLSNTGELFF. DNA of the CDR3: TGTGCCAGCAGTTTAAGTCTTTCGAACACCGGGGAGCTGTTTTTT.

This clonotype was picked up many times. This chain connects TRBV19 to TRBJ2-5; possible D gene TRBD2, 5 bases. V lost 10 bases and J lost 5, with 23 bases in between. The CDR3 spans 15 residues. Germline assignment: CDR1 LNHDA and CDR2 SQIVND (reference sequence). CDR3 sequence: CANTKTSCRGETQYF. Written as DNA, the CDR3 is TGTGCCAATACCAAGACCAGCTGTCGAGGGGAGACCCAGTACTTC.

This clonotype was recorded many times. This chain links TRBV30 with TRBJ2-7; 7 bases align to TRBD1. From germline, CDR1 is GTSNPN and CDR2 SVGIG (reference sequence). V lost 2 bases to trimming and J lost 6 bases; unmatched junction nucleotides: 7. This CDR3 contains 13 residues. CDR3 residues: CAWSFTGAGEQYF. As DNA, the CDR3 is TGTGCCTGGAGTTTCACAGGGGCGGGCGAGCAGTACTTC.